This record looks at one T cell receptor (beta chain) sequence and its context. The data were taken from a study of blood T cell repertoires in COVID-19. This table comes from immunoSEQ multiplex PCR, and its TCRdb copy is limited to in-frame clones, with some not included. The sample records roughly 81,000 clones, roughly 85% being singletons. In germline, CDR1 is SGHNT, CDR2 YYREEE (reference sequence). Trimming took off 4 bases at V and 3 bases at J, with 14 bases between the two ends. The CDR3 length is 15 residues. The V gene is TRBV5-4, the J gene TRBJ2-1; D might be TRBD2 (6 bases). The receptor comes from a man aged 30 to 45 with acute or convalescent COVID-19. The sequenced material came from peripheral blood. The CDR3, as DNA: TGTGCCAGCAGCAGGGGCGGGGCACGCTACAATGAGCAGTTCTTC. It codes for CASSRGGARYNEQFF.